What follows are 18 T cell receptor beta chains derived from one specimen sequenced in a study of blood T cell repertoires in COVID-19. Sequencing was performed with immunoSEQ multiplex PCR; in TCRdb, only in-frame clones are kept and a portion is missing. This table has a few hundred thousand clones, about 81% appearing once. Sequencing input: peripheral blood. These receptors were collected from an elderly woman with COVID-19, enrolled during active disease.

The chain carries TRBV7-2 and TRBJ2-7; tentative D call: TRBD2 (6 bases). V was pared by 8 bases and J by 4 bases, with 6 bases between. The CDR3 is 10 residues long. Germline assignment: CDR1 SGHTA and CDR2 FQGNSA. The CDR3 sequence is CASGGYEQYF. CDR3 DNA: TGTGCCAGCGGGGGGTACGAGCAGTACTTC.

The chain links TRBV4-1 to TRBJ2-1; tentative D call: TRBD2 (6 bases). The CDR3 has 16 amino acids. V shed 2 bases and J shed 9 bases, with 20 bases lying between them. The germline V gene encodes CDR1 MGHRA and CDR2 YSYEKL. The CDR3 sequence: CASSQRSSSDFGEQFF. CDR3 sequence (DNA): TGCGCCAGCAGCCAAAGGTCGTCTAGCGATTTTGGTGAGCAGTTCTTC.

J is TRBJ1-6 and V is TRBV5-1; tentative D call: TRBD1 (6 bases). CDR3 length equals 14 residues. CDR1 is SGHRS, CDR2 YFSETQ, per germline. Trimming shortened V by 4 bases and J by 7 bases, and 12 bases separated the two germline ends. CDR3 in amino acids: CASSPGQTNSPLHF. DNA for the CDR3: TGCGCCAGCAGCCCCGGACAGACCAATTCACCCCTCCACTTT.

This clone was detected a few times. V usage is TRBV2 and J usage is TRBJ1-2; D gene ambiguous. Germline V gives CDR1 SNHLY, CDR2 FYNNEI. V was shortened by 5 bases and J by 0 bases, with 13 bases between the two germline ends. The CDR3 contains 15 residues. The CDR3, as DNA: TGTGCCAGCAGTTCTTTGACACTTACTAACTATGGCTACACCTTC. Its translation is CASSSLTLTNYGYTF.

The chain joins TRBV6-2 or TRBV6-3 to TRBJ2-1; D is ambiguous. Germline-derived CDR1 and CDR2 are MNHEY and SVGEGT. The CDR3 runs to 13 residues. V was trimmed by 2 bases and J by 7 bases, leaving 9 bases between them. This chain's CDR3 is CASSYISENEQFF. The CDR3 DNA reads TGTGCCAGCAGTTACATAAGTGAGAATGAGCAGTTCTTC.

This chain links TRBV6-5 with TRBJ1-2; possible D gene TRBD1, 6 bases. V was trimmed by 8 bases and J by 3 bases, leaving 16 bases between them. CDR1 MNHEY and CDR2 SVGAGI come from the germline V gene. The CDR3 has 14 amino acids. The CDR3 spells CASRLAGADYGYTF. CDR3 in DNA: TGTGCCAGCCGTTTAGCGGGGGCGGACTATGGCTACACCTTC.

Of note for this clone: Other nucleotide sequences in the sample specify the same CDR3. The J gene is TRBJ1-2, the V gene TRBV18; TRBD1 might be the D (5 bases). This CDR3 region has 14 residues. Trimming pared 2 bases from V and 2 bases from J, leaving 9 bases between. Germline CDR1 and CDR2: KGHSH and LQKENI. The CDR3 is CASSPDSINYGYTF. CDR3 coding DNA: TGTGCCAGCTCACCAGACAGTATCAACTATGGCTACACCTTC.

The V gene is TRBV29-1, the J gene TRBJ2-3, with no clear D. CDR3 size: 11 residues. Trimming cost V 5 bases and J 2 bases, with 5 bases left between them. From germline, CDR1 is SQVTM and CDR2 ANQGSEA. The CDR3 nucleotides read TGCAGCGTTCGAGACACAGATACGCAGTATTTT. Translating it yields CSVRDTDTQYF.

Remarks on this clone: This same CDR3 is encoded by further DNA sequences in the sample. CDR3 nucleotide sequence: TGTGCCAGCAGCCAAGATCGGGGAAGGGGGTACGAGCAGTACTTC. It encodes CASSQDRGRGYEQYF. The rearrangement uses TRBV3-1 (or the pseudogene TRBV3-2) and TRBJ2-7; perhaps TRBD1 as D (6 bases). Germline V lookup: CDR1 LGHDT, CDR2 YNNKEL (reference sequence). The CDR3 runs to 15 residues. With 0 bases removed from V and 4 bases from J, the gap between germline ends came to 13 bases.

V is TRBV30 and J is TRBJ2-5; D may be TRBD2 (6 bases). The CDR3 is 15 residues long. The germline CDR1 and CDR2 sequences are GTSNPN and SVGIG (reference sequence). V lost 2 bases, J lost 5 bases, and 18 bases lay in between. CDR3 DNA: TGTGCCTGGAGTCCCCGGACTCTTGGGGGGGAGACCCAGTACTTC. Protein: CAWSPRTLGGETQYF.

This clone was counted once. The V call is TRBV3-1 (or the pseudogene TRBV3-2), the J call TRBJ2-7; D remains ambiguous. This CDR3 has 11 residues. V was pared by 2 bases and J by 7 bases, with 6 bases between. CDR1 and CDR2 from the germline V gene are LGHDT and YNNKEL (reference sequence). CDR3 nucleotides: TGTGCCAGCAGCCAACAGTGGGAGCAGTACTTC. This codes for CASSQQWEQYF.

CDR3 amino acids: CASSQVSGSYNSPLHF. The CDR3 coding sequence is TGTGCCAGCAGCCAAGTTTCGGGCTCCTATAATTCACCCCTCCACTTT. The V call is TRBV3-1 (or the pseudogene TRBV3-2), the J call TRBJ1-6; D not certain. The CDR3 runs 16 residues. The V gene lost 1 base and the J gene lost 0 bases, with 7 bases spanning the gap. CDR1 and CDR2 (germline): LGHDT, YNNKEL (reference sequence).

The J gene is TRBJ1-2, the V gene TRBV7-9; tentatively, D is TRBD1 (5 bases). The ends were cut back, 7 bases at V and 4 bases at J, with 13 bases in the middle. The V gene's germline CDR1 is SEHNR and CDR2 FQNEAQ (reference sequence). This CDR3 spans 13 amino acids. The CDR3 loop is CASTASGSYGYTF. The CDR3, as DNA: TGTGCCAGCACCGCGTCAGGGTCCTATGGCTACACCTTC.

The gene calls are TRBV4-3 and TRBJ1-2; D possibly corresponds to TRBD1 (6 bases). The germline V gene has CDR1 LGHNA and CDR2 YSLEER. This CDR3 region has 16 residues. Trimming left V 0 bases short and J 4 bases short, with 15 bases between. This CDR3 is CASSQDPQQGGYGYTF. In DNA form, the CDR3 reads TGCGCCAGCAGCCAAGATCCCCAACAGGGTGGCTATGGCTACACCTTC.

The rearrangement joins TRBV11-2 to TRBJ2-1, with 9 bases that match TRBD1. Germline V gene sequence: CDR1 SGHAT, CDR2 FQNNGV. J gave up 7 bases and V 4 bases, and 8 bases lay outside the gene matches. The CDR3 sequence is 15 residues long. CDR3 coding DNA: TGTGCCAGCAGCTCTTGGACAGGGGTAATAAATGAGCAGTTCTTC. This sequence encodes CASSSWTGVINEQFF.

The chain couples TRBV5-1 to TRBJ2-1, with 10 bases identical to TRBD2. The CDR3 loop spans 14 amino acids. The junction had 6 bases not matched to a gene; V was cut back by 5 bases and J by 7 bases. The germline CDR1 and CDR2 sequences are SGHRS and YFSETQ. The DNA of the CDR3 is TGCGCCAGCAGTAGTGGACTAGCGGTAAATGAGCAGTTCTTC. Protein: CASSSGLAVNEQFF. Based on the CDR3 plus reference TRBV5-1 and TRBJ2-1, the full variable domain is KAGVTQTPRYLIKTRGQQVTLSCSPISGHRSVSWYQQTPGQGLQFLFEYFSETQRNKGNFPGRFSGRQFSNSRSEMNVSTLELGDSALYLCASSSGLAVNEQFFGPGTRLTVL.

The CDR3 DNA reads TGTGCCAGCAGCTTTCTCCAACTGTACACTGAAGCTTTCTTT. Encoded protein: CASSFLQLYTEAFF. The chain carries TRBV5-8 and TRBJ1-1; D unresolved. This CDR3 has 14 residues. Trimming took off 2 bases at V and 3 bases at J, with 11 bases between the two ends. CDR1 and CDR2 from the germline V gene are SGHTS and YDEGEE.

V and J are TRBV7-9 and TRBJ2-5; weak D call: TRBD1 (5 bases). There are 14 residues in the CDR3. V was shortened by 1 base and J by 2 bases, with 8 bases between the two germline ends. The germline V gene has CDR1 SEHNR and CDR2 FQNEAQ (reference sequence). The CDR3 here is CASSLGAGQETQYF. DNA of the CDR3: TGTGCCAGCAGCTTAGGGGCAGGGCAAGAGACCCAGTACTTC.